This T cell receptor beta chain was captured by sequencing in a study of T cell repertoires in cytomegalovirus infection. On the study more broadly: Public TCR beta signatures marked donors with CMV infection and the matching HLA.

V was cut by 6 bases and J by 1 base, with 9 bases left in between. Germline values: CDR1 MDHEN, CDR2 SYDVKM. CDR3 size: 14 residues. This clonotype was seen repeatedly, ten times or more. Antigen specificity is unknown. Each CDR3 protein gets one entry after TCRdb re-called the reads with MiXCR. The table has around 630,000 distinct CDR3 sequences, roughly 26% seen once. General observations from the study: Individuals carrying CMV plus the relevant HLA were identified by cumulative frequency of public TCR beta families.

V and J are TRBV28 and TRBJ2-2; D is unclear. This TCR was recovered from a human donor in good health (CMV status not recorded). Some clones in this sample may be carry-over from other donors' samples. The specimen sequenced was CD8+ T cells from PBMCs. CDR3: CASSLGRNTGELFF. CDR3 sequence (DNA): TGTGCCAGCAGCTTAGGTCGGAACACCGGGGAGCTGTTTTTT.